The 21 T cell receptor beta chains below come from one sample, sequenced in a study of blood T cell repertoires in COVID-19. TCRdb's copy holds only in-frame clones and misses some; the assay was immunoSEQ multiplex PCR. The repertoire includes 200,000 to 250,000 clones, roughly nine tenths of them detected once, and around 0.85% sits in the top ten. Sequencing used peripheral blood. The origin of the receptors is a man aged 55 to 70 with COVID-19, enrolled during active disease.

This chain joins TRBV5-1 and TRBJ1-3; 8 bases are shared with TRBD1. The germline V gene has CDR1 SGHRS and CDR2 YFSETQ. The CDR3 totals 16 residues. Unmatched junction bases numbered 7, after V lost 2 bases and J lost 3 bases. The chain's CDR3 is CASSFDQGASGNTIYF. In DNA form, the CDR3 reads TGCGCCAGCAGCTTCGACCAGGGGGCAAGTGGAAACACCATATATTTT.

CDR3 in amino acids: CATKREHTTDTQYF. For the CDR3, the DNA is TGTGCCACAAAGCGGGAGCATACCACAGATACGCAGTATTTT. The rearrangement uses TRBV24-1 and TRBJ2-3; 8 positions agree with TRBD2. Germline CDR1 reads KGHDR; CDR2 reads SFDVKD. J gave up 2 bases and V 10 bases, and 7 bases lay outside the gene matches. This CDR3 contains 14 residues.

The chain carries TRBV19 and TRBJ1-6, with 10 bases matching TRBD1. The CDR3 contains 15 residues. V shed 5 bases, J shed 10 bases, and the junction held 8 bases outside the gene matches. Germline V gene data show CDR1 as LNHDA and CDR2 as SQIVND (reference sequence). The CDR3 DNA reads TGTGCCAGTAGTGGCCCCGGGACAGGGGAATCACCCCTCCACTTT. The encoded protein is CASSGPGTGESPLHF.

The CDR3 bases are TGTGCCACTTCCCCAGGACAGGGGGGTGGCACCGGGGAGCTGTTTTTT. Its translation: CATSPGQGGGTGELFF. J is TRBJ2-2 and V is TRBV24-1, with 10 bases that match TRBD1. The J segment lost 4 bases and the V segment lost 10 bases, leaving 11 bases of the junction unmatched. The CDR3 spans 16 residues. Germline V gene lookup returns CDR1 KGHDR and CDR2 SFDVKD.

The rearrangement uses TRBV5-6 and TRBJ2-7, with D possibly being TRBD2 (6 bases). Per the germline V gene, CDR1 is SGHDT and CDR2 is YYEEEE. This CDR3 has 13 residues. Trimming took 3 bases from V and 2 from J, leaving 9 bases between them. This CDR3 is CASSSSGAYEQYF. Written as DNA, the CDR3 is TGTGCCAGCAGCTCATCGGGGGCCTACGAGCAGTACTTC.

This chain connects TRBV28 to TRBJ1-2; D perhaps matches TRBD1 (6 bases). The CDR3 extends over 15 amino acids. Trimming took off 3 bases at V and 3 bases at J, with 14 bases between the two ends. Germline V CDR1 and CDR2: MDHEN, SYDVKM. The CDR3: CASSFPGGPYYGYTF. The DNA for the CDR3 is TGTGCCAGCAGTTTTCCGGGGGGGCCTTACTATGGCTACACCTTC.

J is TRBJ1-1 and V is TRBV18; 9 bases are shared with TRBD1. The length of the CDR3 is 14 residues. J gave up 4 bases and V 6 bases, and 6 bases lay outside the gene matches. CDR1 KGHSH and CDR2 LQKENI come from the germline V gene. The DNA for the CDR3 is TGTGCCAGCTCTGGACAGGGGATCGGCACTGAAGCTTTCTTT. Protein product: CASSGQGIGTEAFF.

CDR3 sequence (DNA): TGTGCCAGCGGAAGTGGAGGGCGGGTCACCGGGGAGCTGTTTTTT. It specifies CASGSGGRVTGELFF. The gene calls are TRBV2 and TRBJ2-2; D is perhaps TRBD2 (6 bases). The CDR3 contains 15 residues. Trimming stripped 8 bases from V and 4 bases from J, with 17 bases between. Germline V gives CDR1 SNHLY, CDR2 FYNNEI.

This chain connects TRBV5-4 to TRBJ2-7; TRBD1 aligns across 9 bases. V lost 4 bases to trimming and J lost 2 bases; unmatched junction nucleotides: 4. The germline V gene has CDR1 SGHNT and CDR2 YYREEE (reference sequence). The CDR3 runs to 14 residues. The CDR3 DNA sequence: TGTGCCAGCAGCCGGGACAGGGAACCCTACGAGCAGTACTTC. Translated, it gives CASSRDREPYEQYF.

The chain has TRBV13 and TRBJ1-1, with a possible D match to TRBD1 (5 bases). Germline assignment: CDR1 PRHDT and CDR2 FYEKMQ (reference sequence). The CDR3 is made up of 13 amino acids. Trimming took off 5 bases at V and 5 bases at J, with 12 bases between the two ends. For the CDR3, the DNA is TGTGCCAGCAGCCTCGGCGGGGGAACTGAAGCTTTCTTT. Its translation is CASSLGGGTEAFF. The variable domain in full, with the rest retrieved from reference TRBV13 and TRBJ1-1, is AAGVIQSPRHLIKEKRETATLKCYPIPRHDTVYWYQQGPGQDPQFLISFYEKMQSDKGSIPDRFSAQQFSDYHSELNMSSLELGDSALYFCASSLGGGTEAFFGQGTRLTVV.

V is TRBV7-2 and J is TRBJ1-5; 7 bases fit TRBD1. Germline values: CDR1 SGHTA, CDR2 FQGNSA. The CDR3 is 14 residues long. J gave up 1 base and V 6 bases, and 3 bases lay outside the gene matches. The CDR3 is CASSLQGSNQPQHF. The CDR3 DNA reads TGTGCCAGCAGTTTACAGGGGAGCAATCAGCCCCAGCATTTT.

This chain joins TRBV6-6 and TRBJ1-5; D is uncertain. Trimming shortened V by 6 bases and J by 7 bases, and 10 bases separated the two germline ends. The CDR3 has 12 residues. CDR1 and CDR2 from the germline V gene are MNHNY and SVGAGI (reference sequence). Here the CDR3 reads CASRLGGQPQHF. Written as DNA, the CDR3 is TGTGCCAGCAGGCTGGGAGGACAGCCCCAGCATTTT.

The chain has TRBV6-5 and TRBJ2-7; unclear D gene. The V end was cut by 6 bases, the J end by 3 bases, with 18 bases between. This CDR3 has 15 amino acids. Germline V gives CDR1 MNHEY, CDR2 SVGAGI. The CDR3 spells CASRASGRSSYEQYF. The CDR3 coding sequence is TGTGCCAGCAGAGCTTCAGGCAGATCGAGCTACGAGCAGTACTTC.

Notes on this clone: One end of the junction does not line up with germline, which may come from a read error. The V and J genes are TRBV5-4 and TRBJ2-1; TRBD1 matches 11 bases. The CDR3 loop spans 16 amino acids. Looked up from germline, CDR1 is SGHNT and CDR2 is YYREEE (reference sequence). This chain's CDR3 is CATSTLGQGAVREQFF. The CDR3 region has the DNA TGTGCCACCAGCACTCTAGGACAGGGGGCAGTTCGGGAGCAGTTCTTC.

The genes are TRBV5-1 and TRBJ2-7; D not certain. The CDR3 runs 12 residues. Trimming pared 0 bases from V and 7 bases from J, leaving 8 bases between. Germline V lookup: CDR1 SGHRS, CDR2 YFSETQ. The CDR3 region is CASSLAFTEQYF. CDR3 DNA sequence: TGCGCCAGCAGCTTGGCCTTCACAGAGCAGTACTTC.

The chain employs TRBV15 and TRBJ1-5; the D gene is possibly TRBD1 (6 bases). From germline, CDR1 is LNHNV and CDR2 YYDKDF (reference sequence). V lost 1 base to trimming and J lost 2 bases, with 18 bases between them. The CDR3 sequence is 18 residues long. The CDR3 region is CATSRVWAGGRGNQPQHF. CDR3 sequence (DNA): TGTGCCACCAGCAGAGTATGGGCGGGGGGCAGAGGCAATCAGCCCCAGCATTTT.

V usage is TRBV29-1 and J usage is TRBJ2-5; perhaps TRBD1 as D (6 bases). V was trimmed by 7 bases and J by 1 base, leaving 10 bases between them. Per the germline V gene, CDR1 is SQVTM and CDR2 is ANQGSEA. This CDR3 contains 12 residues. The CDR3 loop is CSAQGTQETQYF. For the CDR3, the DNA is TGCAGCGCGCAGGGGACCCAAGAGACCCAGTACTTC.

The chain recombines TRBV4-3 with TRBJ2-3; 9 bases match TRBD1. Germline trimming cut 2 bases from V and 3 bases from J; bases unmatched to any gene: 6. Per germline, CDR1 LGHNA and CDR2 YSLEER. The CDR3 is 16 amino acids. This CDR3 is CASSQSTGTGTDTQYF. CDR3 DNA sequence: TGCGCCAGCAGCCAAAGTACCGGGACAGGGACAGATACGCAGTATTTT.

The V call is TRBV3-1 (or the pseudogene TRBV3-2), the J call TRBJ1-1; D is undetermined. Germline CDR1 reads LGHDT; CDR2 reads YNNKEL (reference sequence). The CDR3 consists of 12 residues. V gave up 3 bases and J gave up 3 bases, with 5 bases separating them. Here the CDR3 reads CASSQSYTEAFF. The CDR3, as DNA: TGTGCCAGCAGCCAGAGCTACACTGAAGCTTTCTTT.

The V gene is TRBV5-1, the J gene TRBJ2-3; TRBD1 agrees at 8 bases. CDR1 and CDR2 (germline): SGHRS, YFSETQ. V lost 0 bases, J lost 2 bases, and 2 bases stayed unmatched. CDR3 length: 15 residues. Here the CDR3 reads CASSLGTGYTDTQYF. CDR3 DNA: TGCGCCAGCAGCTTGGGGACAGGGTACACAGATACGCAGTATTTT.

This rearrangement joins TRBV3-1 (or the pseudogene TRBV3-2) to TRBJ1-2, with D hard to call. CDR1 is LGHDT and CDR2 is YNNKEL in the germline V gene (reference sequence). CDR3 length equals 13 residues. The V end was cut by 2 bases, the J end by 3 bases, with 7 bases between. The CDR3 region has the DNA TGTGCCAGCAGCCAACGGAGCGACTATGGCTACACCTTC. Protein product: CASSQRSDYGYTF.